The T cell receptor beta chain under discussion was sequenced for a study of identical twins. All of the donors were Caucasians in good health. CDR3 size: 16 residues. Germline CDR1 SGHVS, CDR2 FQNEAQ. V lost 5 bases, J lost 4 bases, and 8 bases stayed unmatched. Study-level results: Interpretation of the results relied on cross-sectional statistical analysis and not on following the same donors. Within beta out-of-frame sequences, the excess sharing observed between twins was weaker.

Addition of a universal primer site occurred through template switching, and cDNA carried unique molecular identifiers. TCRdb processed the 5' RACE reads anew with MiXCR; each CDR3 protein has one entry. The sample holds about 280,000 distinct CDR3 sequences, about 8% seen once. This clonotype was seen a few times. The antigen is undetermined. This same sample was also taken into another study, of yellow fever vaccine responses in identical twins.

The gene calls are TRBV7-8 and TRBJ1-3; 10 bases are a match to TRBD1. The sample comprised memory (CD45RO+) T cells sorted from blood. The receptor was derived from a young woman in good health. CDR3 in amino acids: CASSPHGQGGGNTIYF. The CDR3 DNA sequence: TGTGCCAGCAGCCCCCACGGACAGGGGGGAGGAAACACCATATATTTT.